The 8 T cell receptor beta chains below were found in one sample sequenced in a study of blood T cells in healthy people across ages. With a J-beta primer mix and a sample-barcoded 5' primer, a second PCR ran 7 to 11 cycles. TCRdb reprocessed the 5' RACE reads with MiXCR, giving one entry per CDR3 protein. The sample has around 870,000 distinct CDR3 sequences; about 30% are singletons. The sample consisted of blood. Every receptor here comes from an elderly woman in good health.

The count of this clonotype is one. V usage is TRBV7-9 and J usage is TRBJ1-4; a possible D gene is TRBD1 (6 bases). V lost 8 bases, J lost 3 bases, and 16 bases lay in between. Germline loops: CDR1 SEHNR, CDR2 FQNEAQ (reference sequence). This CDR3 has 15 amino acids. The CDR3 spells CASCRGAGANEKLFF. DNA of the CDR3: TGTGCCAGCTGCCGGGGGGCTGGCGCTAATGAAAAACTGTTTTTT.

As for this clonotype: A much larger clone lies one base from this, so it may be a read error. The chain links TRBV7-2 to TRBJ1-2; maybe TRBD1 (6 bases). This CDR3 contains 13 residues. The germline V gene has CDR1 SGHTA and CDR2 FQGNSA. CDR3 loop: CASRLTGDYGYAF. The CDR3 DNA reads as TGTGCCAGCAGGTTGACAGGAGACTATGGCTACGCCTTC. The full variable domain, in which reference TRBV7-2 and TRBJ1-2 provide the parts outside the CDR3, is GAGVSQSPSNKVTEKGKDVELRCDPISGHTALYWYRQSLGQGLEFLIYFQGNSAPDKSGLPSDRFSAERTGGSVSTLTIQRTQQEDSAVYLCASRLTGDYGYAFGSGTRLTVV.

This clonotype was picked up many times. V is TRBV6-5 and J is TRBJ2-1; 11 positions agree with TRBD2. V trimming: 0 bases; J trimming: 9 bases; junction bases outside the gene matches: 7. Germline CDR1 MNHEY, CDR2 SVGAGI. CDR3 length: 16 residues. CDR3 protein: CASSYSMTSGDFEQFF. The CDR3 DNA sequence: TGTGCCAGCAGTTACTCCATGACTAGCGGGGACTTTGAGCAGTTCTTC.

The chain has TRBV27 and TRBJ2-7; possible D gene TRBD1, 5 bases. Germline loops: CDR1 MNHEY, CDR2 SMNVEV (reference sequence). Trimming took off 8 bases at V and 2 bases at J, with 13 bases between the two ends. The CDR3 loop spans 13 amino acids. This chain's CDR3 is CASGPRGTYEQYF. CDR3 in DNA: TGTGCCAGCGGACCAAGGGGAACCTACGAGCAGTACTTC.

On this clonotype: This could be a read error, since a much larger clone is one nucleotide away. The chain joins TRBV9 to TRBJ2-1, with 14 bases that match TRBD2. Germline V gives CDR1 SGDLS, CDR2 YYNGEE. The CDR3 contains 18 residues. CDR3 sequence (DNA): TGTGCCGGCAGCCCTGGACTAGCGGGGGGCCTTGGAGGCAATGAGCAGTTCTTC. Its protein is CAGSPGLAGGLGGNEQFF. Full variable domain (rest looked up from reference TRBV9 and TRBJ2-1): DSGVTQTPKHLITATGQRVTLRCSPRSGDLSVYWYQQSLDQGLQFLIQYYNGEERAKGNILERFSAQQFPDLHSELNLSSLELGDSALYFCAGSPGLAGGLGGNEQFFGPGTRLTVL.

This clonotype was seen only a few times. A much more abundant neighbour one base away suggests this may be a read error. The chain employs TRBV24-1 and TRBJ2-1; TRBD2 agrees at 7 bases. This CDR3 spans 14 amino acids. V lost 7 bases, J lost 6 bases, and 8 bases stayed unmatched. CDR1 is KGHDR, CDR2 SFDVKD, per germline. In DNA, the CDR3 is TGTGCCACCAGCGGTCTAACGGGAGGCAATGAGCAGTTCTTC. It yields the protein CATSGLTGGNEQFF.

In its sample, this clonotype was seen many times. The chain recombines TRBV6-5 with TRBJ2-3; D unclear. Germline V gives CDR1 MNHEY, CDR2 SVGAGI. CDR3 length equals 16 residues. Trimming took off 0 bases at V and 1 base at J, with 11 bases between the two ends. The CDR3 reads CASSYSGRTRTDTQYF. The CDR3 DNA sequence: TGTGCCAGCAGTTACTCGGGCCGAACCCGCACAGATACGCAGTATTTT.

This clonotype appeared a few times. The chain employs TRBV23-1 and TRBJ2-7; possibly TRBD2 for D (7 bases). TRBV23-1 qualifies as an ORF whose function is uncertain. V was clipped by 1 base and J by 2 bases, with 18 bases between them. The CDR3 extends over 17 amino acids. The CDR3 loop reads CASSQFRGARVAYEQYF. The DNA of the CDR3 is TGCGCCAGCAGTCAATTCCGGGGGGCACGGGTTGCCTACGAGCAGTACTTC.